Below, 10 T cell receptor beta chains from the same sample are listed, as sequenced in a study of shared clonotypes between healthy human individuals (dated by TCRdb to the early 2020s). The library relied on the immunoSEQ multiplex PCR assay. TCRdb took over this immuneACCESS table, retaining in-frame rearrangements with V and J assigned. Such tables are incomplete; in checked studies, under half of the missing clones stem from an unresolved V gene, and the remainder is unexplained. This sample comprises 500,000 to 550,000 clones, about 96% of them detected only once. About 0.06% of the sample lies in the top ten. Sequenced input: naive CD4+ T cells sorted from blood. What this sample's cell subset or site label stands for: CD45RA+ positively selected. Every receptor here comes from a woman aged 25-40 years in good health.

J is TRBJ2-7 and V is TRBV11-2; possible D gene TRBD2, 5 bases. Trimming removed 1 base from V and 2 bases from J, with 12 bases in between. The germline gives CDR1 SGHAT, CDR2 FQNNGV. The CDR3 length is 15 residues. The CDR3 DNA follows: TGTGCCAGCAGCTTAGTAAATCGGGAAGCCTACGAGCAGTACTTC. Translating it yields CASSLVNREAYEQYF.

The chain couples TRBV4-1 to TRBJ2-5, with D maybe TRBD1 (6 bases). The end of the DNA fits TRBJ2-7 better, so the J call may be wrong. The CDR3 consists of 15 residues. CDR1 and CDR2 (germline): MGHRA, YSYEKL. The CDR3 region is CASSQYGGASYEQYF. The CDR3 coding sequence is TGCGCCAGCAGCCAATATGGGGGCGCCTCCTACGAGCAGTACTTC.

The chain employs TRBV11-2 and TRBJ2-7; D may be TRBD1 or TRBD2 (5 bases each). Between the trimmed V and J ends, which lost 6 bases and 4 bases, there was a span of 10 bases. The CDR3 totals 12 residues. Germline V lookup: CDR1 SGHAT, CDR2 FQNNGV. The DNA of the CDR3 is TGTGCCAGCAGGCAGGGAGCTTACGAGCAGTACTTC. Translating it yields CASRQGAYEQYF.

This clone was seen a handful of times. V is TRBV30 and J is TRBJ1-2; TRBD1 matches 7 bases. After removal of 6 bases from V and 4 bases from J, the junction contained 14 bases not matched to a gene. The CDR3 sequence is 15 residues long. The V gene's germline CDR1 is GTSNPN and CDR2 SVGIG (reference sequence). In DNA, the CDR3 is TGTGCCTGCGACCAACAGGGGAAAGGAGGCTATGGCTACACCTTC. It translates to CACDQQGKGGYGYTF. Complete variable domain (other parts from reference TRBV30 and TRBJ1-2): SQTIHQWPATLVQPVGSPLSLECTVEGTSNPNLYWYRQAAGRGLQLLFYSVGIGQISSEVPQNLSASRPQDRQFILSSKKLLLSDSGFYLCACDQQGKGGYGYTFGSGTRLTVV.

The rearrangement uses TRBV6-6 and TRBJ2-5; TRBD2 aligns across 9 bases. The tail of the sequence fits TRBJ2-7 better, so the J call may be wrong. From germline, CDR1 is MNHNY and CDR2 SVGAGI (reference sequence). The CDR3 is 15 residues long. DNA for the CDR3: TGTGCCAGCAGCCCCAATCCGGGACTAGCTTACGAGCAGTACTTC. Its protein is CASSPNPGLAYEQYF.

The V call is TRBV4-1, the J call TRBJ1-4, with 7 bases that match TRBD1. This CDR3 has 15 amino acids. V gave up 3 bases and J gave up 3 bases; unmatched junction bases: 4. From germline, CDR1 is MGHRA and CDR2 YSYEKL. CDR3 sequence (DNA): TGCGCCAGCAGCCACAGACAGGGCGCTAATGAAAAACTGTTTTTT. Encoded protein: CASSHRQGANEKLFF.

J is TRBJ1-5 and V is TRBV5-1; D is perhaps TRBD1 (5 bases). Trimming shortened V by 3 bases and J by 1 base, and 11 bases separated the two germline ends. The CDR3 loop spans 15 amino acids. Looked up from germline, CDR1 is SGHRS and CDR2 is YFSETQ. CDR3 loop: CASSYTGMSNQPQHF. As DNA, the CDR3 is TGCGCCAGCAGCTATACAGGAATGAGCAATCAGCCCCAGCATTTT.

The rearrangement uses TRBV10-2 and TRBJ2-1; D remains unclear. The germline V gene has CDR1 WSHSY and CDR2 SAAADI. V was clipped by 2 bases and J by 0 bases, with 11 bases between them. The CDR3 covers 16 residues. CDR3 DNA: TGCGCCAGCAGTGAGACGGGCAGGAGCTCCTACAATGAGCAGTTCTTC. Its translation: CASSETGRSSYNEQFF.

The CDR3 coding sequence is TGTGCCAGCAGGCCCAGCTTAATGGGGCCAATCGGAAAACTGTTTTTT. This encodes CASRPSLMGPIGKLFF. The V call is TRBV13, the J call TRBJ1-4; D may be TRBD1 (5 bases). CDR1 and CDR2 from the germline V gene are PRHDT and FYEKMQ (reference sequence). V was clipped by 6 bases and J by 10 bases, with 24 bases between them. CDR3 size: 16 residues.

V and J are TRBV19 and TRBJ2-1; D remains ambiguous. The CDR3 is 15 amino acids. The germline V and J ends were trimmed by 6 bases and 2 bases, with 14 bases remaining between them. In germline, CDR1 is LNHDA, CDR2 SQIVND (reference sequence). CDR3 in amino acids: CASRGTLSAYNEQFF. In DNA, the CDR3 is TGTGCCAGTAGGGGAACTCTCAGCGCCTACAATGAGCAGTTCTTC.